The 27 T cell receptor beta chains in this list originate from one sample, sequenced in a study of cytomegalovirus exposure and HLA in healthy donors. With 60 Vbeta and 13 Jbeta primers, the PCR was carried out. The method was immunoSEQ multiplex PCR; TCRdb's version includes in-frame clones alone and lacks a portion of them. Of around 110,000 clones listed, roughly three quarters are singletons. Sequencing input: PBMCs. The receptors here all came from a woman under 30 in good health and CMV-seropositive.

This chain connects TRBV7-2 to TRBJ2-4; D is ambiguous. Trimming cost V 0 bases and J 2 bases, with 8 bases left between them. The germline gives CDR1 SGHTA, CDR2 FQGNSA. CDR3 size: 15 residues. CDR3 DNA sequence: TGTGCCAGCAGCTTAGCTATCGGGTCCAAAAACATTCAGTACTTC. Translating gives CASSLAIGSKNIQYF.

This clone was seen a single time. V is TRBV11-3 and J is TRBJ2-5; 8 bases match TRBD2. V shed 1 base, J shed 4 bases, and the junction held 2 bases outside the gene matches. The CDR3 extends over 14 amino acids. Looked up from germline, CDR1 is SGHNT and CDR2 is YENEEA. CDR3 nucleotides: TGTGCCAGCAGCTTAGTACTAGCGGTAGAGACCCAGTACTTC. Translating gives CASSLVLAVETQYF.

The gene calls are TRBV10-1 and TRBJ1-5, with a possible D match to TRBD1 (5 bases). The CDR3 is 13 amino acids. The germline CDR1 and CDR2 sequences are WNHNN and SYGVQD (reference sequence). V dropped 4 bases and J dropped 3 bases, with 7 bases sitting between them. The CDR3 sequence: CASSGGLNQPQHF. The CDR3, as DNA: TGCGCCAGCAGTGGGGGACTCAATCAGCCCCAGCATTTT.

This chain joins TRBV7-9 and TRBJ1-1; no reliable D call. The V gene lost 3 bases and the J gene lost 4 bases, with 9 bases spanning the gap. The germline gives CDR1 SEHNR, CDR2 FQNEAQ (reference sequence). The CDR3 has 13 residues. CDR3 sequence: CASSLEAATEAFF. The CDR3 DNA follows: TGTGCCAGCAGCTTGGAGGCCGCCACTGAAGCTTTCTTT.

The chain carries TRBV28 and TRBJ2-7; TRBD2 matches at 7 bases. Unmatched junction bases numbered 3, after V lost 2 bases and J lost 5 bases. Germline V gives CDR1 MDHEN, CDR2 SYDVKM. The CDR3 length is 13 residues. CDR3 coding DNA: TGTGCCAGCAGTTTAAGGGGAGGGGACGAGCAGTACTTC. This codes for CASSLRGGDEQYF.

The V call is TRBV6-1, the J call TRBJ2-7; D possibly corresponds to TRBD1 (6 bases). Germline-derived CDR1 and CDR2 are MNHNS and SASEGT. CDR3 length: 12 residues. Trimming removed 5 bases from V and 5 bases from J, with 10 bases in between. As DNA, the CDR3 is TGTGCCAGCAGTAGGGACATCCACGAGCAGTACTTC. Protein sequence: CASSRDIHEQYF.

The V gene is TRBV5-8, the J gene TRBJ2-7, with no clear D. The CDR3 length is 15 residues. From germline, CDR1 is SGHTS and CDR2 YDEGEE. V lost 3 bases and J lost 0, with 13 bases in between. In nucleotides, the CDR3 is TGTGCCAGCAGCTCGCACAGAGTACACTCCTACGAGCAGTACTTC. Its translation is CASSSHRVHSYEQYF. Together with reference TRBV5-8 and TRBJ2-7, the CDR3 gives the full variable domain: EAGVTQSPTHLIKTRGQQATLRCSPISGHTSVYWYQQALGLGLQFLLWYDEGEERNRGNFPPRFSGRQFPNYSSELNVNALELEDSALYLCASSSHRVHSYEQYFGPGTRLTVT.

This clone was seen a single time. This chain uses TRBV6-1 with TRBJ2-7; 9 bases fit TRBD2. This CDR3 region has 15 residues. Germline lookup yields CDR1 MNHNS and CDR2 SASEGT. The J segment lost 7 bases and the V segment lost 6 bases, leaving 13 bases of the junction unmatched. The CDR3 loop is CASREGSGSWGEQYF. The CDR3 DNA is TGTGCCAGCAGGGAGGGTAGCGGGAGCTGGGGTGAGCAGTACTTC.

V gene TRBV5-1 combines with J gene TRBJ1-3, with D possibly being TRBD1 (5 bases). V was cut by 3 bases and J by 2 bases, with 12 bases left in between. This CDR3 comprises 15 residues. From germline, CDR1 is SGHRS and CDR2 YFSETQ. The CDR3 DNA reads TGCGCCAGCAGCTCCGCAGGGTCGGCTGGAAACACCATATATTTT. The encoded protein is CASSSAGSAGNTIYF. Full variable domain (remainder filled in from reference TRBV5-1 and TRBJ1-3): KAGVTQTPRYLIKTRGQQVTLSCSPISGHRSVSWYQQTPGQGLQFLFEYFSETQRNKGNFPGRFSGRQFSNSRSEMNVSTLELGDSALYLCASSSAGSAGNTIYFGEGSWLTVV.

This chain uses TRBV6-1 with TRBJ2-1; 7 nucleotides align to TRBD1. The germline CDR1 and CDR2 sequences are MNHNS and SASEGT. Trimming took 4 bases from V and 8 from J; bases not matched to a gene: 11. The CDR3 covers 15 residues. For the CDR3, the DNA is TGTGCCAGCAGTGCCAGACAGGGCCTCGGTGATGAGCAGTTCTTC. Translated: CASSARQGLGDEQFF.

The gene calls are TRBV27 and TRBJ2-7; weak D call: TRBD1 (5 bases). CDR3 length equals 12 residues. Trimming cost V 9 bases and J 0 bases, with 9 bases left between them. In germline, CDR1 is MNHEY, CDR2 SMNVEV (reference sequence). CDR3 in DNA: TGTGCCAGAGATGACAGCTCCTACGAGCAGTACTTC. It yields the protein CARDDSSYEQYF.

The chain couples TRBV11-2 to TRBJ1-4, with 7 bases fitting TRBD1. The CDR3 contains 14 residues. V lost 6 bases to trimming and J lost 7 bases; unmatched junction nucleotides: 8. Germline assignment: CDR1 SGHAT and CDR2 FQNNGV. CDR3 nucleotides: TGTGCCAGCAGACGACAGGGAGGCGGTGAAAAACTGTTTTTT. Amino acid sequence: CASRRQGGGEKLFF.

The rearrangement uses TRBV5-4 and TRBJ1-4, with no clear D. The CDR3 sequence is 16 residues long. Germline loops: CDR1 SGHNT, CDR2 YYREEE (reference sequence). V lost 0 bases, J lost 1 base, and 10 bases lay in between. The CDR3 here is CASSLDRGKTNEKLFF. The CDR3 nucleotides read TGTGCCAGCAGCTTGGATCGGGGAAAAACTAATGAAAAACTGTTTTTT.

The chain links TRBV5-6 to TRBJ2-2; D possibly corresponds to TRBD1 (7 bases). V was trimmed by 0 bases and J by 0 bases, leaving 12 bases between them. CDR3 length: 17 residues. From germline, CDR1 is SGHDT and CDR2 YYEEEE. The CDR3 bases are TGTGCCAGCAGCTTGGTAGGAGGGGGCGCGAACACCGGGGAGCTGTTTTTT. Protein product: CASSLVGGGANTGELFF.

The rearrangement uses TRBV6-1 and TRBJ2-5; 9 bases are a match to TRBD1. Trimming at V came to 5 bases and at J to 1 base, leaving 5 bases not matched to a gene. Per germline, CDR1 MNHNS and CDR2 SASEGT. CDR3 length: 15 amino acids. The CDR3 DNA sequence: TGTGCCAGCAGTAAGGACAGGGGAGGCCAAGAGACCCAGTACTTC. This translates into CASSKDRGGQETQYF.

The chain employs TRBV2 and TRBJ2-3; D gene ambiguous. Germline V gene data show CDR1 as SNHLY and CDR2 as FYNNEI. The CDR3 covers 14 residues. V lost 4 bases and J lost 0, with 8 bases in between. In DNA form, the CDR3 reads TGTGCCAGCAGTGGCGCTCATAGCACAGATACGCAGTATTTT. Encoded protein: CASSGAHSTDTQYF.

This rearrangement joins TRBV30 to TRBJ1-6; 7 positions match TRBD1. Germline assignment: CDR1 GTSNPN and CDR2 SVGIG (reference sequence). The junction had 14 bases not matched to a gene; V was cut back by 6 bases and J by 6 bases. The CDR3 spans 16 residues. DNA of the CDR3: TGTGCCTGCCGATGGGGACAGCAAATTTTTAATTCACCCCTCCACTTT. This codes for CACRWGQQIFNSPLHF.

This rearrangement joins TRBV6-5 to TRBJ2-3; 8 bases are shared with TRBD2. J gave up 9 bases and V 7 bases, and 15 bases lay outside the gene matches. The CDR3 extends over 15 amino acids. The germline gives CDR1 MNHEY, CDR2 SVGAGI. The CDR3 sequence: CASKEWREERGTQYF. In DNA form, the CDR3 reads TGTGCCAGCAAGGAATGGCGGGAGGAAAGGGGGACGCAGTATTTT.

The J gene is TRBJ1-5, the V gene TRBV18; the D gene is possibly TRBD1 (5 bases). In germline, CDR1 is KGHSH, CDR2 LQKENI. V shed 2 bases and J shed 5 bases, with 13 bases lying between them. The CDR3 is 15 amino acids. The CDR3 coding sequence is TGTGCCAGCTCACCATCTACAGGCGTATATCAGCCCCAGCATTTT. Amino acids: CASSPSTGVYQPQHF.

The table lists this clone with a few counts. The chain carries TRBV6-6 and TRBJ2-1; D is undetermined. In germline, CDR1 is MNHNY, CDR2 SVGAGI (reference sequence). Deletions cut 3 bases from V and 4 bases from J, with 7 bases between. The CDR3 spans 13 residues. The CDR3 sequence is CASSYGPYNEQFF. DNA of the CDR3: TGTGCCAGCAGTTATGGGCCATACAATGAGCAGTTCTTC.

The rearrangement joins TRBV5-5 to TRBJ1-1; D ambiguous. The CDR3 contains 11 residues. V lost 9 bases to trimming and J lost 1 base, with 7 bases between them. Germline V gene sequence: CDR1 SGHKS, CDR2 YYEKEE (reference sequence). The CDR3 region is CAIQANTEAFF. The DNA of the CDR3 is TGTGCCATCCAAGCGAACACTGAAGCTTTCTTT. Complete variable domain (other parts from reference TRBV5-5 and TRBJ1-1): DAGVTQSPTHLIKTRGQQVTLRCSPISGHKSVSWYQQVLGQGPQFIFQYYEKEERGRGNFPDRFSARQFPNYSSELNVNALLLGDSALYLCAIQANTEAFFGQGTRLTVV.

CDR3 sequence: CASSSAANTQYF. The CDR3 nucleotides read TGTGCCAGCAGCTCCGCGGCTAATACGCAGTATTTT. The V and J genes are TRBV4-2 and TRBJ2-3; no reliable D call. The germline CDR1 and CDR2 sequences are LGHNA and YNFKEQ. The V gene lost 5 bases and the J gene lost 7 bases, with 10 bases spanning the gap. The CDR3 runs 12 residues.

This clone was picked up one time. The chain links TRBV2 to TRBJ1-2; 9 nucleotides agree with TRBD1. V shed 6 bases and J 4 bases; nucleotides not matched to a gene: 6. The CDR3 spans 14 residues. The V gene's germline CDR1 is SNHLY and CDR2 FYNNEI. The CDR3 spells CASRSDRGAYGYTF. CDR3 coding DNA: TGTGCCAGCAGGTCCGACAGGGGGGCCTATGGCTACACCTTC.

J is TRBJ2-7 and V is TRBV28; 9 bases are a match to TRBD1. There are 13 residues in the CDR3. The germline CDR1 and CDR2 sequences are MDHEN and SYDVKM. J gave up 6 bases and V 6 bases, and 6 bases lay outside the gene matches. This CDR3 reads CASRRQGEGEQYF. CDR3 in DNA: TGTGCCAGCAGGCGACAGGGGGAGGGCGAGCAGTACTTC.

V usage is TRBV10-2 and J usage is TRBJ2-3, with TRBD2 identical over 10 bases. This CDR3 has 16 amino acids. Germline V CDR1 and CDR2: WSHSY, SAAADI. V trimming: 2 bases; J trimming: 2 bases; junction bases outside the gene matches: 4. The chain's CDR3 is CASSERAGGSTDTQYF. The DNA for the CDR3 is TGCGCCAGCAGTGAGCGAGCGGGAGGGTCCACAGATACGCAGTATTTT.

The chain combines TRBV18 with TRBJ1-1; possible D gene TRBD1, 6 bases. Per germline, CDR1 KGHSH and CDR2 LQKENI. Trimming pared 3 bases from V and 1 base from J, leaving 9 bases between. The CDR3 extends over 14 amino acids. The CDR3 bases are TGTGCCAGCTCACCGAGGACAGAGAACACTGAAGCTTTCTTT. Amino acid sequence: CASSPRTENTEAFF.

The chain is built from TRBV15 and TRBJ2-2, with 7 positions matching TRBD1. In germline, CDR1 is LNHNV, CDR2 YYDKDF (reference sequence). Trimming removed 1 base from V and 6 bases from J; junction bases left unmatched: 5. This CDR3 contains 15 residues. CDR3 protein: CATSRVDRAPGELFF. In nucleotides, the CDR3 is TGTGCCACCAGCAGAGTCGACAGGGCCCCCGGGGAGCTGTTTTTT.